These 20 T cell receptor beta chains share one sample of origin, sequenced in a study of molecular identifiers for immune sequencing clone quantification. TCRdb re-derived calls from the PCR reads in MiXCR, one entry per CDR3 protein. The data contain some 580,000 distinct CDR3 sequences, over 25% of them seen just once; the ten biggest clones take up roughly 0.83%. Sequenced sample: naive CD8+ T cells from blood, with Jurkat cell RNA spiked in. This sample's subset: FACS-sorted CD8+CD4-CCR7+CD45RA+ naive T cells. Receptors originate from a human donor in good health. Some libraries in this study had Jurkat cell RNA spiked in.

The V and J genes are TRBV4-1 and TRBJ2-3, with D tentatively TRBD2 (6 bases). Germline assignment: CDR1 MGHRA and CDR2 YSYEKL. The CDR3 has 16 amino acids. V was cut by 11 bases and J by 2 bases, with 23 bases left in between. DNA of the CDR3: TGCGCCCGCCGCCTGAGGGACTCCTTACACACAGATACGCAGTATTTT. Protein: CARRLRDSLHTDTQYF.

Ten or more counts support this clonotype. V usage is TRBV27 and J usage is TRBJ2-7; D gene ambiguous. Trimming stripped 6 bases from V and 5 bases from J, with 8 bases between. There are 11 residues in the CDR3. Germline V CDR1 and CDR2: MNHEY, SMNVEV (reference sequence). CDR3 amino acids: CASRSWNEQYF. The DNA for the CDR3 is TGTGCCAGCAGGTCATGGAACGAGCAGTACTTC.

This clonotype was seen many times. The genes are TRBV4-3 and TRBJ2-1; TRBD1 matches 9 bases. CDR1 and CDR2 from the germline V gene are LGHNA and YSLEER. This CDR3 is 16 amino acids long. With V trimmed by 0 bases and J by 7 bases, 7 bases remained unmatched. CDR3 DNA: TGCGCCAGCAGCCAAGATACAGGGGGCCGATTGAATGAGCAGTTCTTC. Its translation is CASSQDTGGRLNEQFF.

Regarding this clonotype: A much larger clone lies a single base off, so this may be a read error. In nucleotides, the CDR3 is TGTGCCAGCAGCTACCTTACGGGACGGAAAAACATTCAGTACTTC. This codes for CASSYLTGRKNIQYF. The V gene is TRBV7-9, the J gene TRBJ2-4, with D tentatively TRBD1 or TRBD2 (5 bases each). V was shortened by 4 bases and J by 4 bases, with 14 bases between the two germline ends. The CDR3 is 15 amino acids. Germline V lookup: CDR1 SEHNR, CDR2 FQNEAQ (reference sequence).

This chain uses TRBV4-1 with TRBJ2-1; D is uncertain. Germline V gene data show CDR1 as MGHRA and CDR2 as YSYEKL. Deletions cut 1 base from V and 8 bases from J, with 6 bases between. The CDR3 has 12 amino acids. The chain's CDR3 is CASSQATDEQFF. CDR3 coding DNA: TGCGCCAGCAGCCAAGCCACCGATGAGCAGTTCTTC.

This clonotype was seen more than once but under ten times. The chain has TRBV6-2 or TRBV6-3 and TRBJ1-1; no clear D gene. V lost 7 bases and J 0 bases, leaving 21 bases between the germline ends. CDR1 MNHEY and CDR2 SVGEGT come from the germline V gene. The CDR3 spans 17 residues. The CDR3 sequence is CASTPVSAGFMNTEAFF. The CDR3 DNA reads TGTGCCAGCACACCGGTTAGCGCAGGATTTATGAACACTGAAGCTTTCTTT.

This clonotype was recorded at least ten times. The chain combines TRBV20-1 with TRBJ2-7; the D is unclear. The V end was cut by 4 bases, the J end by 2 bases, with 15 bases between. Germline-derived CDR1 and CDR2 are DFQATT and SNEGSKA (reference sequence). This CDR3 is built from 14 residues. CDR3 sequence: CSAIPSMGPYEQYF. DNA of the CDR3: TGCAGTGCTATCCCGAGTATGGGTCCCTACGAGCAGTACTTC.

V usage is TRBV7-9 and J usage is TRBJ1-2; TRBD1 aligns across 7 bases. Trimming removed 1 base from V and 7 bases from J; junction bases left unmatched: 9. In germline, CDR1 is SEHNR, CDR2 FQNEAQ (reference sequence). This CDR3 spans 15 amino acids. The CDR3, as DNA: TGTGCCAGCAGCTTAGTAGAGACAGGGTATTTTGGCTACACCTTC. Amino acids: CASSLVETGYFGYTF.

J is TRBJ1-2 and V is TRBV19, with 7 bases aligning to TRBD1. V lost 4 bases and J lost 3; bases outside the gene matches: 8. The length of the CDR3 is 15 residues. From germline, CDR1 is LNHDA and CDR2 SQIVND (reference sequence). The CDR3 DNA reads TGTGCCAGTAGTAAACATCAAACAGGGGACTATGGCTACACCTTC. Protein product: CASSKHQTGDYGYTF.

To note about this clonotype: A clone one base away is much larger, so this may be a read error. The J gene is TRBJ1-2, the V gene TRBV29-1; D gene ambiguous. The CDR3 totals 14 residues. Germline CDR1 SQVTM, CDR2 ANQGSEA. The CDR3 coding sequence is TGCAGCGTTGAACCCTCGGGCGCTAACTATGGCTGCACCTTC. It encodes CSVEPSGANYGCTF. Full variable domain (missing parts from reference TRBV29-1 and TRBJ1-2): SAVISQKPSRDICQRGTSLTIQCQVDSQVTMMFWYRQQPGQSLTLIATANQGSEATYESGFVIDKFPISRPNLTFSTLTVSNMSPEDSSIYLCSVEPSGANYGCTFGSGTRLTVV.

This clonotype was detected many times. The CDR3 nucleotides are TGTGCCTGGAGTGTGAGGTCACAGGGGGCATTCCAAGAGACCCAGTACTTC. Translated, it gives CAWSVRSQGAFQETQYF. The chain has TRBV30 and TRBJ2-5; 9 bases are shared with TRBD1. The ends lost 0 bases at V and 1 base at J; junction bases unmatched: 9. The CDR3 contains 17 residues. Per germline, CDR1 GTSNPN and CDR2 SVGIG (reference sequence).

CDR3: CASSQGAGRSYEQYF. CDR3 bases: TGCGCCAGCAGCCAAGGGGCAGGGCGCTCCTACGAGCAGTACTTC. The chain is built from TRBV4-3 and TRBJ2-7; D is perhaps TRBD1 (5 bases). CDR1 and CDR2 (germline): LGHNA, YSLEER. V was pared by 1 base and J by 0 bases, with 10 bases between. This CDR3 comprises 15 residues.

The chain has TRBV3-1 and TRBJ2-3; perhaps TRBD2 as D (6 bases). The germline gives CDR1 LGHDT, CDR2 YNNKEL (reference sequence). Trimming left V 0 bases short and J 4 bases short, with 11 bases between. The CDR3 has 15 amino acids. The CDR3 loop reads CASSQEAGGPDTQYF. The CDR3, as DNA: TGTGCCAGCAGCCAAGAAGCGGGCGGGCCAGATACGCAGTATTTT.

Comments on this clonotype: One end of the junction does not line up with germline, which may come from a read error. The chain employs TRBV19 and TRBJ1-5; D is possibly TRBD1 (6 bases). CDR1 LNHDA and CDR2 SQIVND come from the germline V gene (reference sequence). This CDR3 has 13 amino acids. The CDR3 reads CAVGQGFNQPQHF. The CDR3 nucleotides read TGCGCCGTGGGTCAGGGGTTTAATCAGCCCCAGCATTTT.

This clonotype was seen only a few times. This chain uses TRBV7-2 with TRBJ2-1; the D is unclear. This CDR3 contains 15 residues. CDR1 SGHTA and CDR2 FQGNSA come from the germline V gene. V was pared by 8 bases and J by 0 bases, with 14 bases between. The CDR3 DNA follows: TGTGCCAGCGGCCTAGAATGGCTCTCCTACAATGAGCAGTTCTTC. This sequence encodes CASGLEWLSYNEQFF.

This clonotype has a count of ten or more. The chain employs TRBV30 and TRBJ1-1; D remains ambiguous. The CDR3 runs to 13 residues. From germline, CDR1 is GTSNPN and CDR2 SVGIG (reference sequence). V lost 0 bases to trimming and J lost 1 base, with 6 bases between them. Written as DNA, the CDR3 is TGTGCCTGGAGTGTAGTTGAGAACACTGAAGCTTTCTTT. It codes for CAWSVVENTEAFF.

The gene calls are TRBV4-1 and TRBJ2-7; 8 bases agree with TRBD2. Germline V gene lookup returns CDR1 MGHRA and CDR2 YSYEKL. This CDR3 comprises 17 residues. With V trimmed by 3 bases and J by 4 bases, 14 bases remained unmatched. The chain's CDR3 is CASSQEPPGLVFYEQYF. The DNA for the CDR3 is TGCGCCAGCAGCCAGGAGCCCCCGGGACTAGTTTTTTACGAGCAGTACTTC.

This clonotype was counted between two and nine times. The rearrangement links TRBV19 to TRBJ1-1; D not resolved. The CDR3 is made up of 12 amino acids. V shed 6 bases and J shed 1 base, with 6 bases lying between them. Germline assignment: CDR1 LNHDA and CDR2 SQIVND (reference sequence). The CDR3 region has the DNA TGTGCCAGTAGACCCGGGAACACTGAAGCTTTCTTT. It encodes CASRPGNTEAFF.

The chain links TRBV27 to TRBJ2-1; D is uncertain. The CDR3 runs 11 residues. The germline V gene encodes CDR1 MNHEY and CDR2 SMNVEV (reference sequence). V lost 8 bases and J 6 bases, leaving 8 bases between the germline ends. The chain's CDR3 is CASRAINEQFF. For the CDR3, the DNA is TGTGCCAGCCGGGCGATCAATGAGCAGTTCTTC.

CDR3 residues: CAIALGQRYAAFF. The CDR3 nucleotides read TGTGCTATTGCCTTGGGTCAGAGGTATGCAGCTTTCTTT. The chain has TRBV12-5 and TRBJ1-1; D remains unclear. This CDR3 spans 13 amino acids. The V end lost 10 bases, the J end lost 10 bases, and 22 bases lay between the germline ends. Germline lookup yields CDR1 LGHNT and CDR2 FRNRAP. Combining the CDR3 with reference TRBV12-5 and TRBJ1-1 gives the whole variable domain DARVTQTPRHKVTEMGQEVTMRCQPILGHNTVFWYRQTMMQGLELLAYFRNRAPLDDSGMPKDRFSAEMPDATLATLKIQPSEPRDSAVYFCAIALGQRYAAFFGQGTRLTVV.